What follows are 24 T cell receptor beta chains derived from one specimen sequenced in a study of cytomegalovirus exposure and HLA in healthy donors. TCRdb's table, derived via immunoSEQ multiplex PCR, lists solely in-frame clones and lacks some. The sample contains roughly 60,000 clones, about 91% of which appear only once. The sequencing input was PBMCs. These receptors came from a woman in her late teens or twenties in good health and CMV-seronegative.

This chain links TRBV7-9 with TRBJ2-3; 8 nucleotides align to TRBD2. CDR3 length: 13 residues. Trimming at V came to 0 bases and at J to 9 bases, leaving 2 bases not matched to a gene. Germline assignment: CDR1 SEHNR and CDR2 FQNEAQ (reference sequence). The CDR3 bases are TGTGCCAGCAGCTTAGCCCAGCGGGGGACGCAGTATTTT. Residues: CASSLAQRGTQYF.

The chain carries TRBV9 and TRBJ2-2; 12 bases fit TRBD2. The germline gives CDR1 SGDLS, CDR2 YYNGEE. V lost 3 bases, J lost 2 bases, and 8 bases stayed unmatched. The CDR3 consists of 18 residues. CDR3 region: CASSERTSGATNTGELFF. CDR3 coding DNA: TGTGCCAGCAGCGAGAGGACTAGCGGGGCGACAAACACCGGGGAGCTGTTTTTT.

This chain joins TRBV5-1 and TRBJ2-7; tentatively, D is TRBD1 (5 bases). CDR1 and CDR2 (germline): SGHRS, YFSETQ. Trimming pared 0 bases from V and 2 bases from J, leaving 12 bases between. The CDR3 covers 15 residues. The CDR3 protein is CASSLGADRTYEQYF. Here the CDR3 DNA reads TGCGCCAGCAGCTTGGGAGCCGACAGAACCTACGAGCAGTACTTC.

The chain carries TRBV28 and TRBJ2-7, with 10 bases identical to TRBD2. Germline V gene sequence: CDR1 MDHEN, CDR2 SYDVKM. The V segment lost 3 bases and the J segment 5 bases; nucleotides outside the gene matches: 10. CDR3 length: 16 amino acids. The CDR3 region has the DNA TGTGCCAGCAGTTTTCAGCCGGGACTAGCGATCCACGAGCAGTACTTC. It translates to CASSFQPGLAIHEQYF.

The chain employs TRBV11-2 and TRBJ2-3, with TRBD2 matching over 9 bases. Germline V gives CDR1 SGHAT, CDR2 FQNNGV. There are 19 residues in the CDR3. V dropped 2 bases and J dropped 1; count of bases not matched to a gene: 13. The CDR3 bases are TGTGCCAGCAGCTTACCGGCTTCGGGAGCGGGGGGTCGCACAGATACGCAGTATTTT. Translation gives CASSLPASGAGGRTDTQYF.

The sample holds one count of this clone. The V and J genes are TRBV11-2 and TRBJ2-3, with a weak D call TRBD2 (6 bases). The V and J ends lost 1 base and 4 bases respectively, with 9 bases between them. The CDR3 is 14 residues long. CDR1 and CDR2 (germline): SGHAT, FQNNGV. CDR3 in DNA: TGTGCCAGCAGCTTAGCACCGGGGGCAGATACGCAGTATTTT. It yields the protein CASSLAPGADTQYF.

The rearrangement uses TRBV11-3 and TRBJ1-5; the D is unclear. Trimming left V 2 bases short and J 0 bases short, with 8 bases between. This CDR3 has 15 amino acids. Germline loops: CDR1 SGHNT, CDR2 YENEEA. CDR3 DNA: TGTGCCAGCAGCTTAAACTTTGGTAGCAATCAGCCCCAGCATTTT. Its translation is CASSLNFGSNQPQHF.

This clone has a count of ten or more. V and J are TRBV4-2 and TRBJ2-3; 7 bases map to TRBD2. CDR3 length: 16 amino acids. Trimming removed 0 bases from V and 6 bases from J; junction bases left unmatched: 9. Per germline, CDR1 LGHNA and CDR2 YNFKEQ. The CDR3 here is CASSQDAAGAVDTQYF. DNA of the CDR3: TGTGCCAGCAGCCAAGATGCGGCGGGAGCGGTGGATACGCAGTATTTT.

This chain links TRBV7-9 with TRBJ1-6; 12 bases are shared with TRBD1. This CDR3 has 16 amino acids. Germline-derived CDR1 and CDR2 are SEHNR and FQNEAQ (reference sequence). The ends lost 5 bases at V and 6 bases at J; junction bases unmatched: 5. CDR3: CASSLGTGGINSPLHF. CDR3 DNA sequence: TGTGCCAGCAGCCTCGGGACAGGGGGCATTAATTCACCCCTCCACTTT.

This sequence joins TRBV18 and TRBJ2-1; TRBD2 agrees at 8 bases. The CDR3 length is 16 residues. The V gene end was trimmed by 5 bases and the J gene end by 4 bases; junction bases not matched to a gene: 10. Germline V gives CDR1 KGHSH, CDR2 LQKENI. CDR3 protein: CASSRSGGRSYNEQFF. The CDR3 DNA follows: TGTGCCAGCTCAAGATCGGGGGGGCGAAGTTACAATGAGCAGTTCTTC. Drawing the rest from reference TRBV18 and TRBJ2-1, the complete variable domain is NAGVMQNPRHLVRRRGQEARLRCSPMKGHSHVYWYRQLPEEGLKFMVYLQKENIIDESGMPKERFSAEFPKEGPSILRIQQVVRGDSAAYFCASSRSGGRSYNEQFFGPGTRLTVL.

This clone was counted once. This chain joins TRBV27 and TRBJ2-7; 7 bases are a match to TRBD1. CDR1 MNHEY and CDR2 SMNVEV come from the germline V gene (reference sequence). CDR3 length equals 13 residues. The V and J ends lost 6 bases and 0 bases, in that order; junction bases with no gene match: 2. The CDR3 bases are TGTGCCAGCAGAGGGACAGACTCCTACGAGCAGTACTTC. Translating it yields CASRGTDSYEQYF.

V and J are TRBV28 and TRBJ1-5, with no clear D. The V gene lost 5 bases and the J gene lost 9 bases, with 14 bases spanning the gap. This CDR3 has 13 amino acids. Germline CDR1 and CDR2: MDHEN and SYDVKM. The CDR3 DNA reads as TGTGCCAGCAGTATCTCTACCGAGGGGCCCCAGCATTTT. Protein sequence: CASSISTEGPQHF.

This sequence joins TRBV28 and TRBJ2-3; possible D gene TRBD1, 5 bases. Germline CDR1 reads MDHEN; CDR2 reads SYDVKM. V lost 4 bases, J lost 6 bases, and 23 bases lay in between. The CDR3 is 17 residues long. The CDR3 reads CASSSRYPDTETDTQYF. CDR3 in DNA: TGTGCCAGCAGTTCGCGATACCCGGACACGGAGACGGATACGCAGTATTTT.

The rearrangement uses TRBV5-4 and TRBJ1-2; D gene uncertain. This CDR3 spans 13 amino acids. CDR1 SGHNT and CDR2 YYREEE come from the germline V gene (reference sequence). V shed 4 bases and J shed 4 bases, with 11 bases lying between them. CDR3 loop: CASSVAASYGYTF. The DNA of the CDR3 is TGTGCCAGCAGCGTCGCCGCTAGCTATGGCTACACCTTC.

The chain recombines TRBV7-3 with TRBJ1-1; D perhaps matches TRBD1 (6 bases). The CDR3 is 14 residues long. Germline CDR1 reads SGHTA; CDR2 reads FQGTGA. V gave up 2 bases and J gave up 5 bases, with 12 bases separating them. In nucleotides, the CDR3 is TGTGCCAGCAGCTTAGGGGGCCGATGGACTGAAGCTTTCTTT. This sequence encodes CASSLGGRWTEAFF.

The V and J genes are TRBV28 and TRBJ1-2; 12 bases map to TRBD1. CDR1 is MDHEN and CDR2 is SYDVKM in the germline V gene. V trimming: 3 bases; J trimming: 8 bases; junction bases outside the gene matches: 4. The CDR3 runs to 14 residues. Written as DNA, the CDR3 is TGTGCCAGCAGTTTCGGGACAGGGGGCATAGGCTACACCTTC. This gives the protein CASSFGTGGIGYTF.

The rearrangement joins TRBV6-4 to TRBJ2-7, with D perhaps matching TRBD2 (6 bases). Germline CDR1 and CDR2: MRHNA and SNTAGT. There are 20 residues in the CDR3. The V gene lost 2 bases and the J gene lost 3 bases, with 29 bases spanning the gap. CDR3 DNA: TGTGCCAGCAGTGACCTCGTCCCTACTAGCCCGGGGAGGTCGAACTACGAGCAGTACTTC. Amino acids: CASSDLVPTSPGRSNYEQYF.

The chain couples TRBV18 to TRBJ2-2, with 7 bases aligning to TRBD1. The CDR3 spans 15 residues. The V gene end was trimmed by 5 bases and the J gene end by 2 bases; junction bases not matched to a gene: 5. Germline CDR1 is KGHSH and CDR2 is LQKENI. The CDR3 here is CASSGGQINTGELFF. The DNA for the CDR3 is TGTGCCAGCTCAGGGGGACAGATTAACACCGGGGAGCTGTTTTTT.

The chain recombines TRBV5-6 with TRBJ1-4; no firm D call. The ends were cut back, 4 bases at V and 4 bases at J, with 11 bases in the middle. CDR3 length: 14 amino acids. Germline V gives CDR1 SGHDT, CDR2 YYEEEE. CDR3 loop: CASSPGKLNEKLFF. Written as DNA, the CDR3 is TGTGCCAGCAGCCCCGGGAAGCTTAATGAAAAACTGTTTTTT.

This clone was counted only a few times. The chain has TRBV4-3 and TRBJ2-7; D unclear. The CDR3 is 14 residues long. Germline V gene lookup returns CDR1 LGHNA and CDR2 YSLEER. Trimming pared 0 bases from V and 6 bases from J, leaving 12 bases between. The CDR3 protein is CASSQDLEHSEQYF. The CDR3 DNA is TGCGCCAGCAGCCAAGATCTTGAGCATTCCGAGCAGTACTTC.

J is TRBJ1-6 and V is TRBV4-1; 7 bases are a match to TRBD1. The CDR3 runs 19 residues. After removal of 4 bases from V and 0 bases from J, the junction contained 12 bases not matched to a gene. The germline CDR1 and CDR2 sequences are MGHRA and YSYEKL. CDR3 residues: CASSPFGTASFSYNSPLHF. The CDR3 bases are TGCGCCAGCAGCCCGTTCGGGACAGCTTCCTTCTCCTATAATTCACCCCTCCACTTT.

This chain connects TRBV28 to TRBJ1-2; D gene ambiguous. Trimming removed 3 bases at V and 3 bases at J, with 5 bases between. The CDR3 contains 12 residues. Germline assignment: CDR1 MDHEN and CDR2 SYDVKM. The CDR3, as DNA: TGTGCCAGCAGTTTGTCGGACTATGGCTACACCTTC. Residues: CASSLSDYGYTF.

The rearrangement links TRBV19 to TRBJ2-5; tentative D call: TRBD1 (5 bases). The CDR3 length is 13 residues. Germline values: CDR1 LNHDA, CDR2 SQIVND (reference sequence). Trimming cost V 5 bases and J 5 bases, with 12 bases left between them. CDR3 DNA: TGTGCCAGTAGTCCCGCAGGGAAGGAGACCCAGTACTTC. Translation: CASSPAGKETQYF.

The rearrangement links TRBV11-2 to TRBJ1-3, with TRBD1 as a possible D gene (5 bases). The CDR3 contains 16 residues. V was pared by 5 bases and J by 0 bases, with 14 bases between. Looked up from germline, CDR1 is SGHAT and CDR2 is FQNNGV. CDR3 sequence: CASSIQDTSSGNTIYF. CDR3 coding DNA: TGTGCCAGCAGCATCCAGGACACGAGCTCTGGAAACACCATATATTTT.